This TCR beta chain was sequenced for a study of Ad26.COV2.S vaccination and SARS-CoV-2 variants. Turning to the study itself: Donor had been placed in the Ad26.COV2.S arm of the COV1001 trial. Study-wide results and caveats: Vaccine and placebo groups showed comparable non-spike TCR breadth.

Measured with immunoSEQ multiplex PCR; TCRdb has only the in-frame clones, and not every one. Of about 680,000 clones in the sample, 80% to 90% were seen once. Comments on this clone: Antigen unknown.

Treatment specified: over 15 received Ad26.COV2.S at low or high dose, single or two shots; 5 received placebo; per-sample allocation not given. Specimens were obtained on day 63 following the first vaccine or placebo injection. CDR1 is SGHVS and CDR2 is FQNEAQ in the germline V gene. The CDR3 has 15 amino acids. V dropped 1 base and J dropped 6 bases, with 16 bases sitting between them. This TCR was sampled from a person between 18 and 65 years old who received the Ad26.COV2.S COVID-19 vaccine or a placebo. The sample here was peripheral blood, taken in a trial of Ad26.COV2.S vaccine versus placebo. V is TRBV7-8 and J is TRBJ2-7; D is perhaps TRBD1 or TRBD2 (6 bases each). The CDR3 coding sequence is TGTGCCAGCAGCTTAGGGGGGCTAGCGTGGTTCGAGCAGTACTTC. Translated, it gives CASSLGGLAWFEQYF.